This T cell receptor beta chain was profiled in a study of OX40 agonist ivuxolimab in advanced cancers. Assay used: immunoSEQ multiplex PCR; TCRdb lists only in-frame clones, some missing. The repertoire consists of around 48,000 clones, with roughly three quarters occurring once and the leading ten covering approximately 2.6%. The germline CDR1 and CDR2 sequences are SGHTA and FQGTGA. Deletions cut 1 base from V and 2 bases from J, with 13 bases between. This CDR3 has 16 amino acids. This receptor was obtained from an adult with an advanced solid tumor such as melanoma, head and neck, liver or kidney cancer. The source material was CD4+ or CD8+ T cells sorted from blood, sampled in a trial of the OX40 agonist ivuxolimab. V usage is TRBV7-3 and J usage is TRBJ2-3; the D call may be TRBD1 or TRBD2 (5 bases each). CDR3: CASSLKGAGHTDTQYF. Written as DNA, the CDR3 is TGTGCCAGCAGCTTAAAGGGAGCAGGACACACAGATACGCAGTATTTT.